Sequencing of this TCR beta chain was carried out in a study of cytomegalovirus exposure and HLA in healthy donors. This clone has only one observation. The CDR3 runs to 20 residues. Germline CDR1 LGHNA, CDR2 YNFKEQ. V lost 0 bases, J lost 6 bases, and 18 bases stayed unmatched. The primer mix had 60 Vbeta and 13 Jbeta primers. The repertoire was sequenced with immunoSEQ multiplex PCR; TCRdb's copy has only in-frame clones and lacks some. Among roughly 100,000 clones listed, approximately 84% were seen once. V gene TRBV4-2 combines with J gene TRBJ2-1, with 9 bases that match TRBD2. The receptor was derived from a male donor in good health and CMV-seronegative. Specimen: PBMCs. The DNA for the CDR3 is TGTGCCAGCAGCCAAGAAATAGTTCGGACAGGACTAGCGATGGTCAATGAGCAGTTCTTC. Its translation is CASSQEIVRTGLAMVNEQFF.